One T cell receptor beta chain is described in this entry. Antigen specificity is unknown. CDR1 and CDR2 from the germline V gene are SGHRS and YFSETQ. Trimming pared 5 bases from V and 4 bases from J, leaving 16 bases between. CDR3 length equals 15 residues. Researchers ran the PCR with 60 Vbeta and 13 Jbeta primers. TCRdb's table, derived via immunoSEQ multiplex PCR, lists solely in-frame clones and lacks some. Recorded for this sample: roughly 57,000 clones. This entry comes from a study of cytomegalovirus exposure and HLA in healthy donors. Study-level points and caveats: Follow-up analysis found HLA locus-dependent TCR association rates, highest for DRB1 and lowest for HLA-C. When presence/absence was analysed, sequencing depth was taken to be roughly uniform across donors.

Input material: PBMCs. This chain joins TRBV5-1 and TRBJ2-1, with D perhaps matching TRBD2 (6 bases). The origin of this receptor is a young man in good health and CMV-seropositive. The CDR3 sequence is CASRLTSWEYNEQFF. The CDR3 DNA follows: TGCGCCAGCAGACTGACTAGTTGGGAATACAATGAGCAGTTCTTC.